This T cell receptor beta chain was recorded in a study of cytomegalovirus exposure and HLA in healthy donors. Study-wide results and caveats: Among the most significant clusters, several appeared linked to common viral pathogens in a later analysis. After further analysis at a later stage, 16,951 TCR beta sequences were associated with HLA alleles at 0.05 false discovery rate. Segments of the TCR beta V type were, in most cases, productive about 87% or about 30% of the time in an earlier analysis. The study listed some 160 cytomegalovirus-associated TCR beta chains.

PCR involved 60 Vbeta and 13 Jbeta primers. Assay: immunoSEQ multiplex PCR; the TCRdb copy retains only in-frame clones and omits some. The sample lists 100,000 to 150,000 clones, over 60% occurring once. This clone was seen a single time. As yet, its antigen is unknown. There are 15 residues in the CDR3. The V gene lost 6 bases and the J gene lost 8 bases, with 19 bases spanning the gap. The V gene's germline CDR1 is MDHEN and CDR2 SYDVKM. The sequenced sample was PBMCs. The rearrangement links TRBV28 to TRBJ1-4; D may be TRBD1 (6 bases). This TCR was sampled from a woman in her forties in good health and CMV-seronegative. The CDR3 DNA is TGTGCCAGCAGCACTCCTTTAGGGGGTGGGGAAAAACTGTTTTTT. Translating gives CASSTPLGGGEKLFF.